This is a list of T cell receptor beta chains from one sample in a study of human T cells and chemical hapten exposure. In TCRdb, the RACE reads were re-called with MiXCR into one record per CDR3 protein. The table lists around 120,000 distinct CDR3 sequences, approximately 14% of them singletons. The sample here was whole blood, taken in connection with sensitization to the hapten diphenylcyclopropenone (DPC). Receptors were obtained from a man younger than 30 with alopecia areata. Some clones in this sample may be carry-over from other donors' samples. Each CDR3 is given without its conserved first and last residue.

V: TRBV5-8
CDR3: ASSRSAEETANYGYT

V: TRBV5-1
CDR3: ASSPGHRPNYEQY

V: TRBV6-2/TRBV6-3
CDR3: ASSSGRLNEKLF

V: TRBV12-3/TRBV12-4
CDR3: ASSENRGATDTQY

V: TRBV4-1
CDR3: ASSQAGGGTIVYNEQF

V: TRBV7-9
CDR3: ASSLRRGGLEQY

V: TRBV10-3
CDR3: ATLRDSDNEQF

V: TRBV4-1
CDR3: ASSQYIRVQTQY

V: TRBV7-3
CDR3: ASSFFDRQPKGYNEQF

V: TRBV19
CDR3: ASSTPVYQRGNQPQH

V: TRBV18
CDR3: ASSPGVNTEAF

V: TRBV7-2
CDR3: ASSLPSTDTQY

V: TRBV5-6
CDR3: ASSFTGADTQY

V: TRBV28
CDR3: ASMGFSNTGELF

V: TRBV4-3
CDR3: ASSQESRPAGETQY

V: TRBV27
CDR3: ASSFGGTEAYEQY

V: TRBV6-4
CDR3: ASSGDSGGTDTQY

V: TRBV4-2
CDR3: ASSPPRSGGASSYEQY

V: TRBV9
CDR3: ASSVGQGYRDTQY

V: TRBV6-6
CDR3: ASNKIAGTDYEQY

V: TRBV6-5
CDR3: ASRSDRPAGNTIY

V: TRBV12-3/TRBV12-4
CDR3: ASRGFYTQY

V: TRBV28
CDR3: ASSFPLGAF

V: TRBV29-1
CDR3: SVLVGLNSNQPQH

V: TRBV7-6
CDR3: ASSGVGGSADTQY

V: TRBV3-1
CDR3: ASSLTGLVLDTQY

V: TRBV7-2
CDR3: ASSLVDLGYGYT

V: TRBV2
CDR3: ASSELSYGYT

V: TRBV7-9
CDR3: ASSARNQPQH

V: TRBV7-6
CDR3: ASSLGRDTQY

V: TRBV14
CDR3: ASSLLDNEQL

V: TRBV12-3/TRBV12-4
CDR3: ASSSQQMNTEAF

V: TRBV5-5
CDR3: ASSLGAGRAYEQY

V: TRBV29-1
CDR3: SVERTGSVETQY

V: TRBV19
CDR3: ASSNPSQGPYNEQF

V: TRBV7-7
CDR3: ASSPLGPNTEAF

V: TRBV7-2
CDR3: ASSLAFRVPEQF

V: TRBV20-1
CDR3: SAREDSMNTEAF

V: TRBV6-1
CDR3: ATRQRLNTEAF

V: TRBV6-5
CDR3: ASSYRGQGNTIY

V: TRBV9
CDR3: ASSAGATGAGETQY

V: TRBV2
CDR3: ASSLRTASTDTQY

V: TRBV7-9
CDR3: ASSSVDRGKYGYT

V: TRBV7-2
CDR3: ASSRHSVVRTEAF

V: TRBV11-1
CDR3: ASSLRPGRSTEAF

V: TRBV7-7
CDR3: ANETDTQY

V: TRBV7-2
CDR3: ASSPHMNTEAF

V: TRBV6-5
CDR3: ASSSPGATEAF

V: TRBV4-3
CDR3: ASSQDRRAGGDTQY

V: TRBV18
CDR3: ASSPRRGLVTQY

V: TRBV5-1
CDR3: ASTLTDFRTEAF

V: TRBV6-5
CDR3: ASSYEADFNTEAF

V: TRBV6-2/TRBV6-3
CDR3: ASSYSTRDGYT

V: TRBV2
CDR3: ASRGDSTQETQY

V: TRBV7-2
CDR3: ASSPGTWAGYSPLH

V: TRBV6-5
CDR3: ASREGPGELF

V: TRBV15
CDR3: ATRGEAETQY

V: TRBV7-9
CDR3: ASSLGENLDNEQF

V: TRBV12-3/TRBV12-4
CDR3: ASRGTGWGNQPQH

V: TRBV20-1
CDR3: SARDPLSSYNEQF